The 27 T cell receptor beta chains presented below share a single source sample, sequenced in a study of control samples from healthy donors and cancer patients. The method was immunoSEQ multiplex PCR; TCRdb's version includes in-frame clones alone and lacks a portion of them. This sample has 99,000 or so clones, with roughly 82% found just once. What was sequenced was blood. All receptors derive from a man aged 55-75 years in good health.

The chain uses TRBV18 and TRBJ1-6; TRBD1 is a possible D gene (5 bases). The CDR3 runs 18 residues. The germline V and J ends were trimmed by 6 bases and 2 bases, with 20 bases remaining between them. CDR1 and CDR2 (germline): KGHSH, LQKENI. Here the CDR3 reads CASSPWGLGTTYNSPLHF. For the CDR3, the DNA is TGTGCCAGCTCCCCTTGGGGGTTAGGAACGACCTATAATTCACCCCTCCACTTT.

The chain carries TRBV28 and TRBJ2-1, with 8 bases that match TRBD2. Germline assignment: CDR1 MDHEN and CDR2 SYDVKM. The CDR3 spans 14 residues. V trimming: 7 bases; J trimming: 6 bases; junction bases outside the gene matches: 8. Here the CDR3 DNA reads TGTGCCAGCACCCCAGCGGGAGTTATCAATGAGCAGTTCTTC. Amino acids: CASTPAGVINEQFF.

The V gene is TRBV5-1, the J gene TRBJ1-6, with unresolved D. With 0 bases removed from V and 7 bases from J, the gap between germline ends came to 14 bases. The length of the CDR3 is 16 residues. Germline values: CDR1 SGHRS, CDR2 YFSETQ. CDR3 coding DNA: TGCGCCAGCAGCTTGGCCCGGCCGCACGCCAATTCACCCCTCCACTTT. It translates to CASSLARPHANSPLHF.

The rearrangement uses TRBV5-1 and TRBJ2-1; D could derive from TRBD1 or TRBD2 (5 bases each). Trimming cost V 4 bases and J 0 bases, with 20 bases left between them. The CDR3 totals 18 residues. Germline V gene lookup returns CDR1 SGHRS and CDR2 YFSETQ. CDR3 bases: TGCGCCAGCAGCCGACGCATACCAGGGAGTCGCTCCTACAATGAGCAGTTCTTC. Translation gives CASSRRIPGSRSYNEQFF.

J is TRBJ2-1 and V is TRBV19, with 9 bases aligning to TRBD1. Germline loops: CDR1 LNHDA, CDR2 SQIVND (reference sequence). Germline trimming cut 3 bases from V and 9 bases from J; bases unmatched to any gene: 9. This CDR3 is 15 amino acids long. In DNA, the CDR3 is TGTGCCAGTAGTATCGACAGGGGGGTTTTTGGTGAGCAGTTCTTC. It encodes CASSIDRGVFGEQFF.

The genes are TRBV28 and TRBJ1-4; D is perhaps TRBD1 (5 bases). CDR1 is MDHEN, CDR2 SYDVKM, per germline. Between the trimmed V and J ends, which lost 2 bases and 3 bases, there was a span of 7 bases. The CDR3 is made up of 14 amino acids. CDR3: CASSLGGSNEKLFF. In nucleotides, the CDR3 is TGTGCCAGCAGTTTAGGGGGTTCTAATGAAAAACTGTTTTTT.

As to this clone: Other DNA variants within this sample encode the same CDR3. This rearrangement joins TRBV28 to TRBJ2-1; 8 bases line up with TRBD2. There are 13 residues in the CDR3. Germline CDR1 MDHEN, CDR2 SYDVKM. Trimming at V came to 4 bases and at J to 7 bases, leaving 3 bases not matched to a gene. CDR3 protein: CASSWGLVNEQFF. The CDR3 DNA is TGTGCCAGCAGTTGGGGACTAGTGAATGAGCAGTTCTTC.

The rearrangement uses TRBV11-1 and TRBJ2-3; 8 positions agree with TRBD1. Germline V gene sequence: CDR1 SGHAT, CDR2 FQDESV (reference sequence). The V and J ends lost 4 bases and 2 bases, in that order; junction bases with no gene match: 5. CDR3 length: 15 residues. The CDR3 bases are TGTGCCAGCAGCTCCGGGACAGGAGACACAGATACGCAGTATTTT. Its protein product is CASSSGTGDTDTQYF. Combining the CDR3 with reference TRBV11-1 and TRBJ2-3 gives the whole variable domain EAEVAQSPRYKITEKSQAVAFWCDPISGHATLYWYRQILGQGPELLVQFQDESVVDDSQLPKDRFSAERLKGVDSTLKIQPAELGDSAMYLCASSSGTGDTDTQYFGPGTRLTVL.

V usage is TRBV10-1 and J usage is TRBJ2-3; 9 bases are a match to TRBD2. Losses at the gene ends were 3 bases for V and 6 bases for J; bases not matched to a gene: 7. Germline CDR1 is WNHNN and CDR2 is SYGVQD (reference sequence). The CDR3 has 15 residues. This chain's CDR3 is CASSDGGLAHDTQYF. CDR3 nucleotides: TGCGCCAGCAGTGATGGGGGACTAGCCCATGATACGCAGTATTTT.

In nucleotides, the CDR3 is TGTGCCAGCAGCTTGATGGGGGGGGTAGCCAATGAGCAGTTCTTC. As protein: CASSLMGGVANEQFF. The V and J genes are TRBV5-4 and TRBJ2-1, with 7 bases matching TRBD2. Germline V gene lookup returns CDR1 SGHNT and CDR2 YYREEE (reference sequence). The CDR3 totals 15 residues. Trimming took 1 base from V and 6 from J; bases not matched to a gene: 7.

This chain connects TRBV20-1 to TRBJ2-7; no definite D call. CDR1 and CDR2 from the germline V gene are DFQATT and SNEGSKA (reference sequence). The CDR3 runs to 11 residues. The CDR3 DNA sequence: TGCAGCGGCCTTTCTGGCTACGAGCAGTACTTC. This gives the protein CSGLSGYEQYF.

The V and J genes are TRBV6-5 and TRBJ1-1; TRBD1 is a possible D gene (5 bases). Trimming took 8 bases from V and 0 from J, leaving 13 bases between them. Germline values: CDR1 MNHEY, CDR2 SVGAGI. The CDR3 has 14 amino acids. The CDR3 sequence is CASLMGGVNTEAFF. CDR3 DNA: TGTGCCAGCCTAATGGGAGGGGTGAACACTGAAGCTTTCTTT.

In its sample, this clone was seen a few times. V and J are TRBV15 and TRBJ1-1, with 8 bases fitting TRBD1. This CDR3 region has 13 residues. The germline CDR1 and CDR2 sequences are LNHNV and YYDKDF (reference sequence). Losses at the gene ends were 3 bases for V and 10 bases for J; bases not matched to a gene: 7. The CDR3 DNA reads TGTGCCACCAGCAGCAACAGGGGGTCCGTAGCTTTCTTT. It specifies CATSSNRGSVAFF.

The chain uses TRBV7-8 and TRBJ1-4; tentatively, D is TRBD1 (6 bases). CDR1 is SGHVS and CDR2 is FQNEAQ in the germline V gene. CDR3 length equals 16 residues. V gave up 5 bases and J gave up 3 bases, with 16 bases separating them. As DNA, the CDR3 is TGTGCCAGCAGCCCAGCCGGGGGGGGGCCTAATGAAAAACTGTTTTTT. Amino acids: CASSPAGGGPNEKLFF.

CDR3 in amino acids: CASSEAGASGGAFEQFF. The CDR3 coding sequence is TGTGCCAGCAGTGAAGCGGGCGCTAGCGGGGGGGCTTTTGAGCAGTTCTTC. The J gene is TRBJ2-1, the V gene TRBV2, with 12 bases identical to TRBD2. This CDR3 region has 17 residues. Unmatched junction bases numbered 9, after V lost 0 bases and J lost 9 bases. Germline CDR1 reads SNHLY; CDR2 reads FYNNEI.

The V gene is TRBV30, the J gene TRBJ1-1; no clear D. The CDR3 runs to 11 residues. CDR1 GTSNPN and CDR2 SVGIG come from the germline V gene (reference sequence). The V end was cut by 2 bases, the J end by 1 base, with 2 bases between. In DNA form, the CDR3 reads TGTGCCTGGAGTCGGAACACTGAAGCTTTCTTT. Residues: CAWSRNTEAFF.

CDR3 bases: TGTGCCAGCAGTTTCGGACAGGGAGAGACCCAGTACTTC. Translation: CASSFGQGETQYF. J is TRBJ2-5 and V is TRBV27; 8 nucleotides agree with TRBD1. This CDR3 contains 13 residues. With V trimmed by 3 bases and J by 4 bases, 1 base remained unmatched. Germline CDR1 MNHEY, CDR2 SMNVEV (reference sequence).

The chain recombines TRBV2 with TRBJ1-4; 7 bases are shared with TRBD1. The trim removed 4 bases at V and 8 bases at J, leaving 13 bases unmatched. The length of the CDR3 is 16 residues. Germline V gene lookup returns CDR1 SNHLY and CDR2 FYNNEI. The CDR3 here is CASSGGQTELREKLFF. In nucleotides, the CDR3 is TGTGCCAGCAGTGGGGGACAGACTGAGCTTCGAGAAAAACTGTTTTTT.

The chain recombines TRBV5-1 with TRBJ1-2; TRBD1 aligns across 10 bases. CDR1 SGHRS and CDR2 YFSETQ come from the germline V gene. The V gene end was trimmed by 4 bases and the J gene end by 6 bases; junction bases not matched to a gene: 3. The CDR3 has 13 amino acids. CDR3 amino acids: CASSHGQGDGYTF. The CDR3, as DNA: TGCGCCAGCAGCCACGGACAGGGGGATGGCTACACCTTC. The variable domain in full, with the rest retrieved from reference TRBV5-1 and TRBJ1-2, is KAGVTQTPRYLIKTRGQQVTLSCSPISGHRSVSWYQQTPGQGLQFLFEYFSETQRNKGNFPGRFSGRQFSNSRSEMNVSTLELGDSALYLCASSHGQGDGYTFGSGTRLTVV.

The gene calls are TRBV12-3 or TRBV12-4 and TRBJ2-3; a possible D gene is TRBD2 (6 bases). Deletions cut 8 bases from V and 2 bases from J, with 11 bases between. This CDR3 comprises 13 residues. The CDR3 sequence is CASSRGLTDTQYF. The CDR3 DNA is TGTGCCAGCTCACGGGGACTCACAGATACGCAGTATTTT.

This chain links TRBV4-2 with TRBJ2-7; maybe TRBD2 (5 bases). With 0 bases removed from V and 3 bases from J, the gap between germline ends came to 12 bases. Germline V gene lookup returns CDR1 LGHNA and CDR2 YNFKEQ. This CDR3 is built from 15 residues. The CDR3 protein is CASSQEELGSYEQYF. The CDR3, as DNA: TGTGCCAGCAGCCAAGAGGAACTGGGGAGCTACGAGCAGTACTTC.

The chain couples TRBV6-1 to TRBJ2-7, with a weak D call TRBD1 (6 bases). Germline V gives CDR1 MNHNS, CDR2 SASEGT. V was pared by 3 bases and J by 6 bases, with 12 bases between. The CDR3 runs to 13 residues. The CDR3 region has the DNA TGTGCCAGCAGTGATCGGCAGGGGAGCGAGCAGTACTTC. It specifies CASSDRQGSEQYF.

V usage is TRBV6-5 and J usage is TRBJ1-6; D is perhaps TRBD1 (5 bases). The germline CDR1 and CDR2 sequences are MNHEY and SVGAGI. This CDR3 region has 15 residues. Trimming shortened V by 6 bases and J by 6 bases, and 15 bases separated the two germline ends. The CDR3 nucleotides are TGTGCCAGCAGAGGAGGGACGGCTGTTAATTCACCCCTCCACTTT. Its translation: CASRGGTAVNSPLHF.

In this sample, this clone turned up once. CDR3 nucleotides: TGTGCCAGCAGCCAGGGGACCTATAATTCACCCCTCCACTTT. It codes for CASSQGTYNSPLHF. The chain joins TRBV3-1 (or the pseudogene TRBV3-2) to TRBJ1-6; D is undetermined. Trimming took off 3 bases at V and 2 bases at J, with 5 bases between the two ends. The CDR3 runs 14 residues. Germline V gene sequence: CDR1 LGHDT, CDR2 YNNKEL (reference sequence).

In this sample, this clone is medium-sized (0.01 to 0.1%). The chain joins TRBV6-1 to TRBJ2-4; unclear D gene. Germline CDR1 and CDR2: MNHNS and SASEGT. Trimming cost V 1 base and J 8 bases, with 12 bases left between them. The CDR3 is 14 amino acids. CDR3 protein: CASSEVAETDIQYF. CDR3 sequence (DNA): TGTGCCAGCAGTGAAGTGGCCGAAACGGACATTCAGTACTTC.

The chain combines TRBV2 with TRBJ2-1, with 15 bases aligning to TRBD2. Germline CDR1 is SNHLY and CDR2 is FYNNEI. Unmatched junction bases numbered 6, after V lost 4 bases and J lost 11 bases. There are 15 residues in the CDR3. CDR3 loop: CASSARTSGGVKQFF. The CDR3 DNA follows: TGTGCCAGCAGTGCCCGGACTAGCGGGGGGGTGAAGCAGTTCTTC.

The chain has TRBV4-2 and TRBJ2-3, with D perhaps matching TRBD2 (6 bases). Trimming removed 1 base at V and 1 base at J, with 21 bases between. The CDR3 contains 19 residues. CDR1 is LGHNA, CDR2 YNFKEQ, per germline. The CDR3 DNA is TGTGCCAGCAGCCAAGCCGGTAGAAGGGGAGGATATCGCACAGATACGCAGTATTTT. This encodes CASSQAGRRGGYRTDTQYF.